This is a list of T cell receptor beta chains from one sample in a study of blood T cell repertoires in COVID-19. Using immunoSEQ multiplex PCR, the repertoire was profiled, and TCRdb retains in-frame clones only, with some absent. The top ten hold more than 1.4% of the sample, which has 200,000 to 250,000 clones, around 88% seen once. Sequenced material: peripheral blood. All receptors derive from a man between 18 and 29 years old with active or convalescent COVID-19. CDR3s include the opening cysteine and the closing phenylalanine or tryptophan. D genes are given only for firm matches. Some rows mark clone size as missing; the rest say once, few, many or name a class of expanded clone.

CASEGNRDGQPQHF,TGTGCCAGCGAAGGGAACAGGGATGGTCAGCCCCAGCATTTT,-,-,TRBJ1-5,TRBV18
CASRMILGAGEQYF,TGTGCCAGCAGGATGATCTTGGGGGCTGGCGAGCAGTACTTC,-,-,TRBJ2-7,TRBV7-2
CATTRGGAGQPQHF,TGTGCCACCACGCGAGGGGGGGCGGGTCAGCCCCAGCATTTT,-,-,TRBJ1-5,TRBV15
CSVALAGATDTQYF,TGCAGCGTTGCGCTAGCGGGAGCCACAGATACGCAGTATTTT,TRBD2,-,TRBJ2-3,TRBV29-1
CASSFGSGGEQYF,TGTGCCAGCAGCTTTGGGAGTGGAGGGGAGCAGTACTTC,-,-,TRBJ2-7,TRBV5-6
CASSPGTSGSTDTQYF,TGTGCCAGCAGCCCTGGGACTAGCGGGAGCACAGATACGCAGTATTTT,TRBD2,-,TRBJ2-3,TRBV7-8
CASSVAVQGDDYTF,TGTGCCAGCAGCGTAGCTGTCCAGGGCGACGACTACACCTTC,-,-,TRBJ1-2,TRBV9
CASSDGSVTQYF,TGTGCCAGCAGCGATGGGAGTGTGACCCAGTACTTC,-,-,TRBJ2-5,TRBV12-3/TRBV12-4
CASTPSRLSGELFF,TGTGCCAGCACCCCCTCGCGTTTGAGCGGGGAGCTGTTTTTT,-,few,TRBJ2-2,TRBV11-2
CASSNRTGNPSYEQYF,TGTGCCAGCAGTAACCGGACAGGGAACCCCTCGTACGAGCAGTACTTC,TRBD1,-,TRBJ2-7,TRBV27
CASSQEGGGPRYEQYF,TGTGCCAGCAGCCAAGAGGGGGGAGGGCCCAGGTACGAGCAGTACTTC,TRBD2,-,TRBJ2-7,TRBV3-1/TRBV3-2
CASGLAFFWERKGDEQFF,TGTGCTAGTGGTTTGGCGTTCTTCTGGGAACGAAAGGGGGATGAGCAGTTCTTC,-,-,TRBJ2-1,TRBV12-5
CASSQGQSTDTQYF,TGTGCCAGCAGCCAGGGACAGAGCACAGATACGCAGTATTTT,TRBD1,once,TRBJ2-3,TRBV4-2
CASSGRDSQETQYF,TGTGCCAGCAGCGGAAGGGACTCCCAAGAGACCCAGTACTTC,-,-,TRBJ2-5,TRBV5-4
CASSLRGLAGYNEQFF,TGTGCCAGCAGCTTGAGGGGACTAGCGGGTTACAATGAGCAGTTCTTC,TRBD2,-,TRBJ2-1,TRBV13
CAISEPQQGARGYTF,TGTGCCATCAGTGAGCCCCAACAGGGGGCCAGAGGCTACACCTTC,TRBD1,-,TRBJ1-2,TRBV10-3
CASSLGGRADEQYF,TGTGCCAGCAGCTTAGGAGGCAGGGCGGACGAGCAGTACTTC,-,-,TRBJ2-7,TRBV11-2
CASSFRGSSYNEQFF,TGTGCCAGCAGTTTTCGAGGGAGCTCCTACAATGAGCAGTTCTTC,-,once,TRBJ2-1,TRBV28
CASSPSFGESGNTIYF,TGTGCCAGCAGCCCTAGCTTTGGAGAAAGTGGAAACACCATATATTTT,-,-,TRBJ1-3,TRBV9
CASSFSGVGNYGYTF,TGTGCCAGCAGTTTTTCGGGGGTTGGCAACTATGGCTACACCTTC,-,-,TRBJ1-2,TRBV28